Presented here are 10 T cell receptor beta chains from one specimen sequenced in a study of T cell changes during pregnancy in multiple sclerosis. TCRdb's copy holds only in-frame clones and misses some; the assay was immunoSEQ multiplex PCR. Of 30,000 or so clones in the sample, about 85% were seen once. Here the sequenced sample was CD8+ T cells from peripheral blood mononuclear cells, taken after pregnancy. These receptor sequences come from a female donor with multiple sclerosis, enrolled in a pregnancy study.

This rearrangement joins TRBV28 to TRBJ2-7; TRBD2 matches at 8 bases. Germline V lookup: CDR1 MDHEN, CDR2 SYDVKM. The CDR3 is 15 amino acids. With V trimmed by 0 bases and J by 2 bases, 3 bases remained unmatched. The CDR3 protein is CASSLWRGGPYEQYF. CDR3 in DNA: TGTGCCAGCAGTTTATGGCGCGGGGGGCCCTACGAGCAGTACTTC. Filled out from reference TRBV28 and TRBJ2-7, the complete variable domain reads DVKVTQSSRYLVKRTGEKVFLECVQDMDHENMFWYRQDPGLGLRLIYFSYDVKMKEKGDIPEGYSVSREKKERFSLILESASTNQTSMYLCASSLWRGGPYEQYFGPGTRLTVT.

The chain employs TRBV7-3 and TRBJ2-1, with D perhaps matching TRBD1 (5 bases). With 5 bases removed from V and 8 bases from J, the gap between germline ends came to 16 bases. Germline V gene lookup returns CDR1 SGHTA and CDR2 FQGTGA. The CDR3 totals 14 residues. CDR3 amino acids: CASSPTRRADEQFF. CDR3 nucleotides: TGTGCCAGCAGCCCCACGCGCAGGGCCGATGAGCAGTTCTTC.

Comment on this clone: Other DNA sequences in this sample translate to the same CDR3. V usage is TRBV19 and J usage is TRBJ1-2; a possible D gene is TRBD1 (5 bases). Germline V lookup: CDR1 LNHDA, CDR2 SQIVND (reference sequence). The CDR3 runs 14 residues. Trimming left V 5 bases short and J 4 bases short, with 14 bases between. The CDR3 spells CASSGSAGGYGYTF. The CDR3 coding sequence is TGTGCCAGTAGTGGGTCCGCGGGGGGCTATGGCTACACCTTC.

The CDR3 DNA reads TGCGCCAGCAGCTTTACTAGCGGGAGTACAGATACGCAGTATTTT. It yields the protein CASSFTSGSTDTQYF. This rearrangement joins TRBV5-1 to TRBJ2-3; TRBD2 matches at 11 bases. The V and J ends lost 2 bases and 3 bases, in that order; junction bases with no gene match: 2. This CDR3 is 15 amino acids long. In germline, CDR1 is SGHRS, CDR2 YFSETQ.

This sequence joins TRBV29-1 and TRBJ1-2; 7 nucleotides line up with TRBD1. Germline CDR1 reads SQVTM; CDR2 reads ANQGSEA. This CDR3 is built from 12 residues. V was clipped by 4 bases and J by 5 bases; unmatched bases: 4. CDR3 sequence reads: CSVGGTAYGYTF. The CDR3 region has the DNA TGCAGCGTTGGTGGGACAGCTTATGGCTACACCTTC.

The CDR3 region is CASRQGSYNSPLHF. The CDR3 DNA is TGTGCCAGTCGACAGGGCTCCTATAATTCACCCCTCCACTTT. The chain employs TRBV19 and TRBJ1-6; 7 bases are a match to TRBD1. The CDR3 sequence is 14 residues long. Germline lookup yields CDR1 LNHDA and CDR2 SQIVND (reference sequence). With V trimmed by 8 bases and J by 0 bases, 1 base remained unmatched.

This sequence joins TRBV13 and TRBJ1-1; 7 bases match TRBD1. Germline trimming cut 2 bases from V and 5 bases from J; bases unmatched to any gene: 5. The CDR3 is 14 amino acids. Germline values: CDR1 PRHDT, CDR2 FYEKMQ (reference sequence). The CDR3 DNA sequence: TGTGCCAGCAGCTTAACCCTACAGGGGACTGAAGCTTTCTTT. This gives the protein CASSLTLQGTEAFF.

This clone was counted a single time. The chain combines TRBV6-1 with TRBJ1-1, with 7 bases fitting TRBD1. Germline assignment: CDR1 MNHNS and CDR2 SASEGT. The V segment lost 4 bases and the J segment 4 bases; nucleotides outside the gene matches: 12. The CDR3 is 16 residues long. CDR3 sequence (DNA): TGTGCCAGCAGTGCTACCACAGGGGAGGTGGGCACTGAAGCTTTCTTT. This translates into CASSATTGEVGTEAFF.

This chain connects TRBV9 to TRBJ1-2, with unresolved D. There are 16 residues in the CDR3. Germline V gene data show CDR1 as SGDLS and CDR2 as YYNGEE. Trimming stripped 0 bases from V and 0 bases from J, with 12 bases between. In DNA, the CDR3 is TGTGCCAGCAGCGTAGGTGATCGATGGCCTAACTATGGCTACACCTTC. It yields the protein CASSVGDRWPNYGYTF.

Comment on this clone: One junction end does not reproduce the germline sequence, and a read error may be involved. The rearrangement uses TRBV5-4 and TRBJ2-7, with TRBD1 matching 8 bases. CDR1 is SGHNT and CDR2 is YYREEE in the germline V gene (reference sequence). This CDR3 is 15 amino acids long. The CDR3 coding sequence is TGCGCCAGCAGCCAAGCAGGGGGCCATCCCTACGAGCAGTACTTC. Protein: CASSQAGGHPYEQYF.